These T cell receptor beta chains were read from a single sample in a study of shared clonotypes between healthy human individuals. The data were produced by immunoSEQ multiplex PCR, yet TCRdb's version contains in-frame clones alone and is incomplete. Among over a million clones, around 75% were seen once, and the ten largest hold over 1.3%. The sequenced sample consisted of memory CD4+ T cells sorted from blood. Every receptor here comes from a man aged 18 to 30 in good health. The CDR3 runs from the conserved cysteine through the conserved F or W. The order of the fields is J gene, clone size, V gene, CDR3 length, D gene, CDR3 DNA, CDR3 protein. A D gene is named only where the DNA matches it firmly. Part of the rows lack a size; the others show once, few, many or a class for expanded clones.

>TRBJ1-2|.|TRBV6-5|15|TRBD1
TGTGCCAGCAGTTACCGGGACAGGGGAGATTATGGCTACACCTTC
CASSYRDRGDYGYTF
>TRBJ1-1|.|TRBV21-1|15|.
TGTGCCAGCAGCAAAGCTGGGCCTCGGCCCCTTGAAGCTTTCTTT
CASSKAGPRPLEAFF
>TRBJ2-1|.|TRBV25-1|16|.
TGTGCCAGCAGTGTTTTCGGCGGGGTCGGAGACAATGAGCAGTTCTTC
CASSVFGGVGDNEQFF
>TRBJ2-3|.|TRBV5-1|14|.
TGCGCCAGCACCTCGGCACTTACCACAGATACGCAGTATTTT
CASTSALTTDTQYF
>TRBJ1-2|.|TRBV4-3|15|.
TGCGCCAGCAGCCAAGATCTCGCCAGCAACTATGGCTACACCTTC
CASSQDLASNYGYTF
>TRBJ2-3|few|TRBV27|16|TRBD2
TGTGCCAGCAGTTTTACTAGCGGGAGGGGGGAAGTCACGCAGTATTTT
CASSFTSGRGEVTQYF
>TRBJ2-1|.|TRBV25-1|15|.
TGTGCCAGCAGTGAACGAGGGAGAAGCTACAATGAGCAGTTCTTC
CASSERGRSYNEQFF
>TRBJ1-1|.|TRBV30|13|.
TGTGCCTGGAGTTGGAGTGGGAACACTGAAGCTTTCTTT
CAWSWSGNTEAFF
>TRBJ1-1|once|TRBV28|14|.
TGTGCCAGCAGTAGGGGGTACGGGAACACTGAAGCTTTCTTT
CASSRGYGNTEAFF
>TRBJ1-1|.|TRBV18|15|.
TGTGCCAGCTCACCAGGATACAACCTGAACACTGAAGCTTTCTTT
CASSPGYNLNTEAFF
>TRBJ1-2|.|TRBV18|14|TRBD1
TGTGCCAGCTCATCAACAGGGGCCAGTGGTGGCTACACCTTC
CASSSTGASGGYTF
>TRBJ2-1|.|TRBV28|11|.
TGTGCCAGCAGTTCTACGTACGTGAAGTTCTTC
CASSSTYVKFF
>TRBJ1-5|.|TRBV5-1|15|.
TGCGCCAGCACCCCTGGCATGGGTAGCAATCAGCCCCAGCATTTT
CASTPGMGSNQPQHF
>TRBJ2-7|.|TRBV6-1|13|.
TGTGCCAGCGCTTGGCGGGACTCCTACGAGCAGTACTTC
CASAWRDSYEQYF
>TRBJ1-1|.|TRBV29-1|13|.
TGCAGCGTTGAAGAGCAAGAGGGCACTGAAGCTTTCTTT
CSVEEQEGTEAFF
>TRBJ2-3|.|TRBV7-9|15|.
TGTGCCAGCAGCTCCGCAGGGGGGGGCACAGATACGCAGTATTTT
CASSSAGGGTDTQYF
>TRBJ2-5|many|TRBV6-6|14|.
TGTGCCGGTCGGGGTAATAAGCAGGGAGAGACCCAGTACTTC
CAGRGNKQGETQYF
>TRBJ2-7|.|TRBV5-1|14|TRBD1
TGCGCCAGCAGCTTGGAGGGACAGGGGGCGCGGCAGTACTTC
CASSLEGQGARQYF
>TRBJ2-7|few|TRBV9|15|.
TGTGCCAGCAGCAAAACGACAGGCCCCTTAGGCGAGCAGTACTTC
CASSKTTGPLGEQYF
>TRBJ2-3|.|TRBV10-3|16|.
TGTGCCATCAGTGAGTCCCCTTCAACTAGCACAGATACGCAGTATTTT
CAISESPSTSTDTQYF
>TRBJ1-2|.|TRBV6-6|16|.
TGTGCCAGCAGTTACCCCGGCCAGAAGTCCAGCTATGGCTACACCTTC
CASSYPGQKSSYGYTF
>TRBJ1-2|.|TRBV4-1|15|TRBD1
TGCGCCAGCAGCCAACAACAGGGGGCCGACTATGGCTACACCTTC
CASSQQQGADYGYTF
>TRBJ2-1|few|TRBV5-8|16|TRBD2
TGTGCCAGCAGCAGGCAGGGCGCGGGGGGTGGCAATGAGCAGTTCTTC
CASSRQGAGGGNEQFF
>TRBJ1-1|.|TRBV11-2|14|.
TGTGCCAGCAGCTTAGTACAAGGGTTAAGTGAAGCTTTCTTT
CASSLVQGLSEAFF
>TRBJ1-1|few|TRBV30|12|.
TGTGCCTCCGGACAGCCGAACACTGAAGCTTTCTTT
CASGQPNTEAFF
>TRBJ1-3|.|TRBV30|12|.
TGTGCCTGGGGGCATCCGGGAAACACCATATATTTT
CAWGHPGNTIYF
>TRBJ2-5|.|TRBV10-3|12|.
TGTGCCATCAGTGCTTACCAAGAGACCCAGTACTTC
CAISAYQETQYF
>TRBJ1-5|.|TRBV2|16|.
TGTGCCAGCAGTCCCTGGGACGGCAATAGCAATCAGCCCCAGCATTTT
CASSPWDGNSNQPQHF
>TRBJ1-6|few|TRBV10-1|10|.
TGCGCCAGCCCTAATTCACCCCTCCACTTT
CASPNSPLHF
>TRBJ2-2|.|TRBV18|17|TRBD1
TGTGCCAGCTCCCCCCCGGGACAGTTGACGAACACCGGGGAGCTGTTTTTT
CASSPPGQLTNTGELFF
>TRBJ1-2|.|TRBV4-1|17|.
TGCGCCAGCAGCCAATCGACAAGGGAGGGATGGGACTATGGCTACACCTTC
CASSQSTREGWDYGYTF